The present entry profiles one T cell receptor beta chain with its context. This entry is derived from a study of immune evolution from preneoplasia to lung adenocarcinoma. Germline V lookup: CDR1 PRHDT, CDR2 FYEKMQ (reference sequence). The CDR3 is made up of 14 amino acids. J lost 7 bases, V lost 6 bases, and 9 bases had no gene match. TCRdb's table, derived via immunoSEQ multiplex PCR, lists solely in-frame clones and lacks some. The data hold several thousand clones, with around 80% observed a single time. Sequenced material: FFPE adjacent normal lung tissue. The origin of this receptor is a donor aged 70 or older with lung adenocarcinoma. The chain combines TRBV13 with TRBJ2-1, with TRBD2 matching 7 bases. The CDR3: CASRPPNGGNEQFF. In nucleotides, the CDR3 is TGTGCCAGCAGGCCACCGAACGGGGGGAATGAGCAGTTCTTC.